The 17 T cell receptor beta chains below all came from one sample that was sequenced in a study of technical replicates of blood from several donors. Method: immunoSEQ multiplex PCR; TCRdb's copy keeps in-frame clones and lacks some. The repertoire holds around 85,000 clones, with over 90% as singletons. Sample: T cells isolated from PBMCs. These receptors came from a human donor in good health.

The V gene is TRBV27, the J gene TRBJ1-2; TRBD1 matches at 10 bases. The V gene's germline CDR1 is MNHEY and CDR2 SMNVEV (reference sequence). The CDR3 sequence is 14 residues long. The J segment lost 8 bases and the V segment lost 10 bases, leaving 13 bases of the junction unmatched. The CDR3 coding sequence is TGTGCCAAACGACAGGGGGCGCTTGGAGGGGGCTACACCTTC. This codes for CAKRQGALGGGYTF.

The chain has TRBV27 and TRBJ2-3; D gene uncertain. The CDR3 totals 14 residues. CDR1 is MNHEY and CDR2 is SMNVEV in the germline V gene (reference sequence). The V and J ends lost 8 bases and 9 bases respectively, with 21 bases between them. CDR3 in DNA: TGTGCCAGCGGGCCTGGGTCAGGTAGTCGGACGCAGTATTTT. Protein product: CASGPGSGSRTQYF.

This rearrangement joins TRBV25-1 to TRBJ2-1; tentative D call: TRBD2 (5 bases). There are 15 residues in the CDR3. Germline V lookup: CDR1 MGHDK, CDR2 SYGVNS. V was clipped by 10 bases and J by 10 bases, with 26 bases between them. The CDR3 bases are TGTGCCACCACACCCCACGGAGGCGGTTCAAGGGAGCAGTTCTTC. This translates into CATTPHGGGSREQFF.

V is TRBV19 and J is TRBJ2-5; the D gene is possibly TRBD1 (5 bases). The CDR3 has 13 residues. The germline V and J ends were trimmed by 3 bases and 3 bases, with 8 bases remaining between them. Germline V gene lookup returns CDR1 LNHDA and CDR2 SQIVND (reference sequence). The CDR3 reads CASSITGEETQYF. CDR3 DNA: TGTGCCAGTAGTATTACAGGCGAAGAGACCCAGTACTTC.

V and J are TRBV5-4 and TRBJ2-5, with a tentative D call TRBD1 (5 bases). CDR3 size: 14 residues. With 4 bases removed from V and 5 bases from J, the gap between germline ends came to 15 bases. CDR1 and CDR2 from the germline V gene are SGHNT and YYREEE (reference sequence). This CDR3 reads CASSRRQGEETQYF. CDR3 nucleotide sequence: TGTGCCAGCAGCCGTCGTCAGGGTGAGGAGACCCAGTACTTC.

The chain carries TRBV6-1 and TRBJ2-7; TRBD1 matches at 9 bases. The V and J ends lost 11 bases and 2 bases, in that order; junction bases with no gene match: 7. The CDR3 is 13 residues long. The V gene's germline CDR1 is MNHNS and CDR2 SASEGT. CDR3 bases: TGTGCCGTCCGGGGACAGGGAGCCTACGAGCAGTACTTC. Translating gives CAVRGQGAYEQYF.

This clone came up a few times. CDR3 nucleotides: TGTGCCAGCAGCTTTCTCACAGAACGGCTGAACACTGAAGCTTTCTTT. Translating gives CASSFLTERLNTEAFF. The rearrangement uses TRBV7-9 and TRBJ1-1, with D unresolved. This CDR3 has 16 residues. Per germline, CDR1 SEHNR and CDR2 FQNEAQ (reference sequence). V was shortened by 3 bases and J by 0 bases, with 14 bases between the two germline ends.

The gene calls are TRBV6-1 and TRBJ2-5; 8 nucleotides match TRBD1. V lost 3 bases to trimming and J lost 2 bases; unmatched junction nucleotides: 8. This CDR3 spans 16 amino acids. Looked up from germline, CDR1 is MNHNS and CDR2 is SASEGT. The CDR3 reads CASSDISGQVQETQYF. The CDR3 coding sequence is TGTGCCAGCAGTGATATCTCGGGACAGGTACAAGAGACCCAGTACTTC.

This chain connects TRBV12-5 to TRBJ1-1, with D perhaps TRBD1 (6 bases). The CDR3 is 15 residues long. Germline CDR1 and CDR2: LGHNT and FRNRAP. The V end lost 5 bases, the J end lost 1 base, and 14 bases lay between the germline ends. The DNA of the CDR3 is TGTGCTAGTGGTCAACAGGGTCTGAGGAACACTGAAGCTTTCTTT. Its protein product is CASGQQGLRNTEAFF.

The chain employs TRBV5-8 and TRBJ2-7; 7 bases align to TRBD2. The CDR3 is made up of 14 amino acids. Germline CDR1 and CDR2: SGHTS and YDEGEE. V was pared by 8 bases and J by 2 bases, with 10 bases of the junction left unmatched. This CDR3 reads CASTLGGGPYEQYF. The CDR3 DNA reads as TGTGCCAGTACCCTCGGGGGAGGGCCCTACGAGCAGTACTTC.

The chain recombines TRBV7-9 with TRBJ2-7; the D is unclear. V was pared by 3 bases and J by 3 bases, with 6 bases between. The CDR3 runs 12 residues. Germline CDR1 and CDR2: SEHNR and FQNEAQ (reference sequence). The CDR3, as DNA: TGTGCCAGCAGCTTCAGCGACTACGAGCAGTACTTC. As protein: CASSFSDYEQYF. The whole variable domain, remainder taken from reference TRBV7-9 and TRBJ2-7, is DTGVSQNPRHKITKRGQNVTFRCDPISEHNRLYWYRQTLGQGPEFLTYFQNEAQLEKSRLLSDRFSAERPKGSFSTLEIQRTEQGDSAMYLCASSFSDYEQYFGPGTRLTVT.

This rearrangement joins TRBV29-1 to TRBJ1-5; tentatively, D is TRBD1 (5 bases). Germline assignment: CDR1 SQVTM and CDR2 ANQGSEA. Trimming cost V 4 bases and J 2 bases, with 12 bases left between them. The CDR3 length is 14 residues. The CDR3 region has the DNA TGCAGCGTTGCCACGGGGGATGGCAATCAGCCCCAGCATTTT. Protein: CSVATGDGNQPQHF.

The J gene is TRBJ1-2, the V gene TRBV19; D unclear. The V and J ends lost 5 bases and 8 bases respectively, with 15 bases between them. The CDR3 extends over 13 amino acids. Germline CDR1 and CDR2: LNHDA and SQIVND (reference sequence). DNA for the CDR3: TGTGCCAGTAGTCGCCACAACGTGCAGGGCTACACCTTC. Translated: CASSRHNVQGYTF.

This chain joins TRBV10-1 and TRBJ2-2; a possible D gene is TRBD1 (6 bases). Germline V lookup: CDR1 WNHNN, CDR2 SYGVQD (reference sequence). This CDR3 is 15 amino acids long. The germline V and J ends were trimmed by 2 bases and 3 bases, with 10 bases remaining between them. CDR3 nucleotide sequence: TGCGCCAGCAGTGAGCCGGGACATGACACCGGGGAGCTGTTTTTT. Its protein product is CASSEPGHDTGELFF.

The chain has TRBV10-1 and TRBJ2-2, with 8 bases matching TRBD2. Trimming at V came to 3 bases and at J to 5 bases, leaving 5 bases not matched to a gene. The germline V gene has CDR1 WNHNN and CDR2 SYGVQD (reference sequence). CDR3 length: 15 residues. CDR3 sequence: CASSDAGGWTGELFF. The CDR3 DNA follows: TGCGCCAGCAGTGACGCGGGAGGTTGGACCGGGGAGCTGTTTTTT.

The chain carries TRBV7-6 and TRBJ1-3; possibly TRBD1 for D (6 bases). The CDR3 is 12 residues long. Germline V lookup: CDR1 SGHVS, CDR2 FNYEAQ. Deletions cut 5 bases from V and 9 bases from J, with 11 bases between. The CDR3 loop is CASSPPGATIYF. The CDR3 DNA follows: TGTGCCAGCAGCCCACCAGGGGCCACCATATATTTT. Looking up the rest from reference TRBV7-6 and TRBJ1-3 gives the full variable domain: GAGVSQSPRYKVTKRGQDVALRCDPISGHVSLYWYRQALGQGPEFLTYFNYEAQQDKSGLPNDRFSAERPEGSISTLTIQRTEQRDSAMYRCASSPPGATIYFGEGSWLTVV.

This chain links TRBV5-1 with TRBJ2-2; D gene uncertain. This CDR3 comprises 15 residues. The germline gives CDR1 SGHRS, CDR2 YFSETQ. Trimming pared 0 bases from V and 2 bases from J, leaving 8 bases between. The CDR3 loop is CASSLGAFNTGELFF. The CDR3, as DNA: TGCGCCAGCAGCTTGGGGGCTTTCAACACCGGGGAGCTGTTTTTT.